These 25 T cell receptor beta chains originate from one sample sequenced in a study of blood T cell repertoires in COVID-19. Repertoires were generated with immunoSEQ multiplex PCR, while TCRdb's copy carries only in-frame clones and drops some. The data show about 93,000 clones, 85% to 90% seen once. Material: peripheral blood. Receptor source: a human donor with active COVID-19. The donor label of this sample is uncertain.

V and J are TRBV16 and TRBJ1-4, with TRBD1 as a possible D gene (5 bases). V was trimmed by 0 bases and J by 11 bases, leaving 10 bases between them. This CDR3 has 13 amino acids. CDR1 KGHSY and CDR2 FQNENV come from the germline V gene. The CDR3 DNA is TGTGCCAGCAGCCAATCTGTCAAGGGGAAACTGTTTTTT. This encodes CASSQSVKGKLFF.

V is TRBV12-3 or TRBV12-4 and J is TRBJ1-5; 8 nucleotides agree with TRBD1. The CDR3 runs 13 residues. V was pared by 3 bases and J by 6 bases, with 1 base of the junction left unmatched. The CDR3 spells CASSFDRGQPQHF. CDR3 DNA sequence: TGTGCCAGCAGTTTCGACAGGGGTCAGCCCCAGCATTTT.

The chain employs TRBV7-2 and TRBJ2-1; D is ambiguous. Germline V gene sequence: CDR1 SGHTA, CDR2 FQGNSA. The CDR3 runs to 13 residues. V was trimmed by 4 bases and J by 3 bases, leaving 7 bases between them. The chain's CDR3 is CASSSPGYNEQFF. The CDR3 region has the DNA TGTGCCAGCAGCTCGCCGGGCTACAATGAGCAGTTCTTC.

This sequence joins TRBV7-2 and TRBJ2-1, with D possibly matching TRBD1 (5 bases). The CDR3 runs 12 residues. Per the germline V gene, CDR1 is SGHTA and CDR2 is FQGNSA. V was trimmed by 2 bases and J by 7 bases, leaving 6 bases between them. CDR3 sequence: CASSLRGNEQFF. Written as DNA, the CDR3 is TGTGCCAGCAGCTTAAGGGGTAATGAGCAGTTCTTC.

The chain combines TRBV19 with TRBJ1-4; 7 nucleotides align to TRBD1. V lost 5 bases to trimming and J lost 0 bases; unmatched junction nucleotides: 6. The length of the CDR3 is 16 residues. Germline CDR1 is LNHDA and CDR2 is SQIVND (reference sequence). The CDR3 loop is CASSSDRAATNEKLFF. CDR3 coding DNA: TGTGCCAGTAGTTCCGACAGGGCCGCAACTAATGAAAAACTGTTTTTT.

V is TRBV5-4 and J is TRBJ1-2; a possible D gene is TRBD1 (5 bases). The CDR3 is 15 residues long. Per the germline V gene, CDR1 is SGHNT and CDR2 is YYREEE (reference sequence). Trimming removed 0 bases at V and 2 bases at J, with 11 bases between. The CDR3 coding sequence is TGTGCCAGCAGCTTGGTGGGGGGAGGGAACTATGGCTACACCTTC. It yields the protein CASSLVGGGNYGYTF.

The genes are TRBV6-5 and TRBJ2-3; 7 nucleotides line up with TRBD1. The ends lost 7 bases at V and 0 bases at J; junction bases unmatched: 7. The CDR3 contains 15 residues. Germline V gives CDR1 MNHEY, CDR2 SVGAGI. CDR3 bases: TGTGCCAGCACCGTCGTAGGGGGCAGCACAGATACGCAGTATTTT. Its translation is CASTVVGGSTDTQYF.

The chain is built from TRBV14 and TRBJ2-1, with D unclear. The CDR3 is made up of 14 amino acids. In germline, CDR1 is SGHDN, CDR2 FVKESK. Trimming cost V 1 base and J 5 bases, with 9 bases left between them. CDR3 protein: CASSQVDEDNEQFF. CDR3 nucleotides: TGTGCCAGCAGCCAAGTGGATGAGGACAATGAGCAGTTCTTC.

The genes are TRBV11-2 and TRBJ1-1, with a tentative D call TRBD1 (5 bases). Between the trimmed V and J ends, which lost 2 bases and 5 bases, there was a span of 15 bases. This CDR3 has 15 amino acids. The germline V gene encodes CDR1 SGHAT and CDR2 FQNNGV. In DNA form, the CDR3 reads TGTGCCAGCAGCTTAATCGGGGGTATAGGGACTGAAGCTTTCTTT. Protein sequence: CASSLIGGIGTEAFF.

The genes are TRBV7-2 and TRBJ1-5; 7 positions agree with TRBD1. The CDR3 is made up of 15 amino acids. Germline V lookup: CDR1 SGHTA, CDR2 FQGNSA. J lost 4 bases, V lost 3 bases, and 6 bases had no gene match. In DNA form, the CDR3 reads TGTGCCAGCAGCTTGCAGGGGGTAGGAAATCAGCCCCAGCATTTT. It translates to CASSLQGVGNQPQHF.

This rearrangement joins TRBV6-6 to TRBJ1-1, with D maybe TRBD1 (6 bases). This CDR3 comprises 15 residues. V was trimmed by 6 bases and J by 0 bases, leaving 14 bases between them. Germline V gene data show CDR1 as MNHNY and CDR2 as SVGAGI (reference sequence). The CDR3 region is CASRKSGTMNTEAFF. The CDR3 DNA follows: TGTGCCAGCAGAAAATCCGGGACAATGAACACTGAAGCTTTCTTT.

CDR3 loop: CASSLESYREHNEQFF. The DNA for the CDR3 is TGCGCCAGCAGCTTGGAATCCTATAGGGAGCACAATGAGCAGTTCTTC. The rearrangement links TRBV5-1 to TRBJ2-1, with D maybe TRBD2 (5 bases). The CDR3 is 16 residues long. V lost 0 bases, J lost 5 bases, and 15 bases lay in between. The germline gives CDR1 SGHRS, CDR2 YFSETQ.

The V and J genes are TRBV27 and TRBJ1-2; weak D call: TRBD1 (6 bases). Germline-derived CDR1 and CDR2 are MNHEY and SMNVEV (reference sequence). V lost 3 bases to trimming and J lost 3 bases, with 14 bases between them. The CDR3 has 15 amino acids. The CDR3: CASSFPGTIYYGYTF. In DNA, the CDR3 is TGTGCCAGCAGTTTTCCCGGGACAATCTACTATGGCTACACCTTC.

This chain links TRBV4-1 with TRBJ2-1; the match to TRBD2 covers 10 bases. Germline V gene data show CDR1 as MGHRA and CDR2 as YSYEKL. Trimming at V came to 4 bases and at J to 4 bases, leaving 7 bases not matched to a gene. This CDR3 contains 16 residues. This CDR3 reads CASSRYSGGQYNEQFF. CDR3 DNA sequence: TGCGCCAGCAGCCGATATAGCGGGGGGCAATACAATGAGCAGTTCTTC.

The chain couples TRBV9 to TRBJ1-2; 11 bases match TRBD1. V lost 0 bases and J lost 2; bases outside the gene matches: 3. Germline V gene sequence: CDR1 SGDLS, CDR2 YYNGEE. The CDR3 extends over 16 amino acids. The CDR3: CASSVGGTGGNYGYTF. DNA for the CDR3: TGTGCCAGCAGCGTAGGGGGGACAGGGGGAAACTATGGCTACACCTTC. Looking up the rest from reference TRBV9 and TRBJ1-2 gives the full variable domain: DSGVTQTPKHLITATGQRVTLRCSPRSGDLSVYWYQQSLDQGLQFLIQYYNGEERAKGNILERFSAQQFPDLHSELNLSSLELGDSALYFCASSVGGTGGNYGYTFGSGTRLTVV.

The chain uses TRBV5-1 and TRBJ2-3, with D uncertain. CDR3 length: 17 residues. With 6 bases removed from V and 2 bases from J, the gap between germline ends came to 22 bases. CDR1 is SGHRS and CDR2 is YFSETQ in the germline V gene. This CDR3 reads CASKNYHPPKPTDTQYF. In DNA, the CDR3 is TGCGCCAGCAAGAACTATCACCCGCCAAAACCCACAGATACGCAGTATTTT.

V and J are TRBV9 and TRBJ2-6, with a tentative D call TRBD2 (6 bases). V lost 4 bases, J lost 2 bases, and 13 bases lay in between. The CDR3 has 16 residues. Germline V gene sequence: CDR1 SGDLS, CDR2 YYNGEE. CDR3 region: CASSPRGGTGANVLTF. For the CDR3, the DNA is TGTGCCAGCAGCCCCCGTGGGGGGACTGGGGCCAACGTCCTGACTTTC.

CDR3 in DNA: TGTGCCAGCAGTCTAGGAGGCAGTAACTATGGCTACACCTTC. Protein sequence: CASSLGGSNYGYTF. The V gene is TRBV7-2, the J gene TRBJ1-2; D remains unclear. Trimming shortened V by 6 bases and J by 1 base, and 12 bases separated the two germline ends. CDR3 size: 14 residues. CDR1 SGHTA and CDR2 FQGNSA come from the germline V gene.

CDR3 region: CASSLWGTSDNEQFF. The CDR3 nucleotides read TGTGCCAGCAGCTTGTGGGGGACTTCGGACAATGAGCAGTTCTTC. This chain joins TRBV5-4 and TRBJ2-1; D may be TRBD2 (6 bases). Trimming removed 1 base at V and 5 bases at J, with 13 bases between. This CDR3 has 15 amino acids. Germline CDR1 reads SGHNT; CDR2 reads YYREEE (reference sequence).

The chain uses TRBV28 and TRBJ1-1; D unresolved. Germline lookup yields CDR1 MDHEN and CDR2 SYDVKM. V gave up 4 bases and J gave up 0 bases, with 12 bases separating them. This CDR3 has 15 residues. CDR3 protein: CASSSSTGLNTEAFF. In DNA form, the CDR3 reads TGTGCCAGCAGTTCGTCGACTGGGTTGAACACTGAAGCTTTCTTT.

The chain employs TRBV5-4 and TRBJ1-6, with a possible D match to TRBD1 (5 bases). The V and J ends lost 7 bases and 1 base respectively, with 12 bases between them. Germline CDR1 reads SGHNT; CDR2 reads YYREEE (reference sequence). The CDR3 spans 15 residues. CDR3 sequence: CASSGQTSYNSPLHF. CDR3 coding DNA: TGTGCCAGCTCAGGGCAGACGTCCTATAATTCACCCCTCCACTTT.

V is TRBV19 and J is TRBJ2-7; TRBD1 is a possible D gene (5 bases). The germline V and J ends were trimmed by 3 bases and 7 bases, with 13 bases remaining between them. The CDR3 sequence is 13 residues long. Germline CDR1 and CDR2: LNHDA and SQIVND (reference sequence). The chain's CDR3 is CASSIHGAGEQYF. CDR3 DNA sequence: TGTGCCAGTAGTATCCATGGGGCTGGAGAGCAGTACTTC.

This clone was seen once. The CDR3 region is CASRQGTPGEQFF. DNA of the CDR3: TGTGCCAGCAGACAGGGGACCCCAGGTGAGCAGTTCTTC. This sequence joins TRBV27 and TRBJ2-1, with TRBD1 matching 7 bases. V shed 6 bases, J shed 9 bases, and the junction held 8 bases outside the gene matches. This CDR3 comprises 13 residues. CDR1 is MNHEY, CDR2 SMNVEV, per germline (reference sequence).

The chain carries TRBV25-1 and TRBJ2-7; TRBD1 aligns across 9 bases. Unmatched junction bases numbered 6, after V lost 1 base and J lost 2 bases. The CDR3 loop spans 16 amino acids. Germline V lookup: CDR1 MGHDK, CDR2 SYGVNS. CDR3 in DNA: TGTGCCAGCAGTGAATCGGGGACAGGGCGGGCCTACGAGCAGTACTTC. Its translation is CASSESGTGRAYEQYF.

This chain joins TRBV30 and TRBJ2-1; D might be TRBD1 (6 bases). Trimming took 2 bases from V and 3 from J, leaving 11 bases between them. The CDR3 extends over 14 amino acids. Germline V CDR1 and CDR2: GTSNPN, SVGIG (reference sequence). DNA for the CDR3: TGTGCCTGGAGTAAGGGGGAAGTCTACAATGAGCAGTTCTTC. This encodes CAWSKGEVYNEQFF.